A single sample gave rise to the 15 T cell receptor beta chains below, sequenced in a study of cytomegalovirus exposure and HLA in healthy donors. The PCR used 60 Vbeta and 13 Jbeta primers. Sequencing used immunoSEQ multiplex PCR; TCRdb keeps in-frame clones, though not all of them. The top ten hold 2.5% to 3% of the sample, which has under 150,000 clones, 55% to 75% seen once. The source material was PBMCs. The source of these receptors is a human donor in good health.

The rearrangement uses TRBV7-2 and TRBJ2-1; D perhaps matches TRBD1 (6 bases). This CDR3 is built from 17 residues. Per germline, CDR1 SGHTA and CDR2 FQGNSA. V was cut by 0 bases and J by 9 bases, with 21 bases left in between. The CDR3 here is CASSLAGRGRPKPEQFF. Here the CDR3 DNA reads TGTGCCAGCAGCTTAGCGGGCAGGGGAAGACCAAAACCTGAGCAGTTCTTC.

J is TRBJ1-5 and V is TRBV19; TRBD1 matches at 8 bases. Germline V gene data show CDR1 as LNHDA and CDR2 as SQIVND (reference sequence). The CDR3 length is 13 residues. J lost 7 bases, V lost 11 bases, and 10 bases had no gene match. CDR3 residues: CAARLGQGQPQHF. The CDR3 nucleotides are TGTGCCGCTCGACTAGGACAGGGCCAGCCCCAGCATTTT.

This clone was recorded a few times. The gene calls are TRBV9 and TRBJ2-6; D gene unclear. The CDR3 covers 13 residues. Germline CDR1 and CDR2: SGDLS and YYNGEE. Trimming took off 4 bases at V and 0 bases at J, with 2 bases between the two ends. The CDR3 protein is CASSHSGANVLTF. CDR3 DNA sequence: TGTGCCAGCAGCCACTCTGGGGCCAACGTCCTGACTTTC.

The CDR3 loop is CASRDGSLFGSGYTF. CDR3 DNA: TGTGCCAGCAGGGATGGGTCGCTTTTCGGGTCTGGCTACACCTTC. The rearrangement joins TRBV6-5 to TRBJ1-2; D not resolved. Germline V gene sequence: CDR1 MNHEY, CDR2 SVGAGI. The length of the CDR3 is 15 residues. V gave up 6 bases and J gave up 7 bases, with 21 bases separating them.

This sequence joins TRBV21-1 and TRBJ1-5. TRBV21-1 is assigned pseudogene status. This CDR3 region has 12 residues. The CDR3 sequence: CASWIEGQPQHF. CDR3 nucleotides: TGTGCCAGCTGGATTGAGGGTCAGCCCCAGCATTTT.

The chain employs TRBV5-1 and TRBJ2-5, with D tentatively TRBD1 (5 bases). TRBJ2-7 explains the end of the DNA better; the J call may be wrong. This CDR3 region has 13 residues. The germline V gene encodes CDR1 SGHRS and CDR2 YFSETQ. The chain's CDR3 is CASMGQGGYEQYF. The DNA for the CDR3 is TGCGCCAGCATGGGGCAGGGTGGCTACGAGCAGTACTTC.

This chain connects TRBV2 to TRBJ2-7; TRBD1 matches 8 bases. The germline CDR1 and CDR2 sequences are SNHLY and FYNNEI. V lost 6 bases to trimming and J lost 6 bases; unmatched junction nucleotides: 4. The CDR3 is 12 residues long. CDR3 protein: CASSPTGGEQYF. Written as DNA, the CDR3 is TGTGCCAGCAGCCCAACAGGGGGCGAGCAGTACTTC. The full variable domain, with the rest looked up from reference TRBV2 and TRBJ2-7, is EPEVTQTPSHQVTQMGQEVILRCVPISNHLYFYWYRQILGQKVEFLVSFYNNEISEKSEIFDDQFSVERPDGSNFTLKIRSTKLEDSAMYFCASSPTGGEQYFGPGTRLTVT.

This clone has a handful of counts. The CDR3 coding sequence is TGCAGGCCCGACAGAAGCTCCTACAATGAGCAGTTCTTC. Protein product: CRPDRSSYNEQFF. The rearrangement uses TRBV29-1 and TRBJ2-1; a possible D gene is TRBD1 (5 bases). The germline CDR1 and CDR2 sequences are SQVTM and ANQGSEA. This CDR3 spans 13 amino acids.

This clone was detected only a few times. The chain is built from TRBV11-1 and TRBJ1-2; 10 bases line up with TRBD1. The CDR3 consists of 15 residues. Germline assignment: CDR1 SGHAT and CDR2 FQDESV (reference sequence). V shed 1 base and J 4 bases; nucleotides not matched to a gene: 3. The CDR3: CASSLGDRGTYGYTF. The CDR3 DNA is TGTGCCAGCAGCTTAGGGGACAGGGGTACCTATGGCTACACCTTC.

The rearrangement joins TRBV5-4 to TRBJ2-7; D is unclear. CDR1 and CDR2 from the germline V gene are SGHNT and YYREEE (reference sequence). Trimming took off 0 bases at V and 5 bases at J, with 15 bases between the two ends. There are 15 residues in the CDR3. The CDR3 DNA follows: TGTGCCAGCAGCTTGGGTGGGTCTAAGGCGGACGAGCAGTACTTC. It specifies CASSLGGSKADEQYF.

DNA of the CDR3: TGTGCCAGCAGCTTACGGTTCACCGGGGAGCTGTTTTTT. Translated: CASSLRFTGELFF. The rearrangement joins TRBV11-1 to TRBJ2-2; D unresolved. Germline V gives CDR1 SGHAT, CDR2 FQDESV (reference sequence). V gave up 2 bases and J gave up 4 bases, with 5 bases separating them. This CDR3 region has 13 residues. Together with reference TRBV11-1 and TRBJ2-2, the CDR3 gives the full variable domain: EAEVAQSPRYKITEKSQAVAFWCDPISGHATLYWYRQILGQGPELLVQFQDESVVDDSQLPKDRFSAERLKGVDSTLKIQPAELGDSAMYLCASSLRFTGELFFGEGSRLTVL.

The chain links TRBV27 to TRBJ2-5; TRBD1 aligns across 8 bases. V lost 5 bases and J lost 4; bases outside the gene matches: 9. The germline V gene has CDR1 MNHEY and CDR2 SMNVEV (reference sequence). The CDR3 has 15 amino acids. The CDR3 sequence: CASSPGQGGRETQYF. As DNA, the CDR3 is TGTGCCAGCAGTCCCGGACAGGGAGGTAGAGAGACCCAGTACTTC.

This clone was seen more than once but under ten times. The chain joins TRBV5-6 to TRBJ1-3; a weak D match, TRBD1 (6 bases). Trimming cost V 2 bases and J 1 base, with 22 bases left between them. Germline V gene sequence: CDR1 SGHDT, CDR2 YYEEEE. This CDR3 has 19 amino acids. The CDR3 loop is CASSLRRDIIPISGNTIYF. Written as DNA, the CDR3 is TGTGCCAGCAGCTTACGCCGGGACATCATCCCTATATCTGGAAACACCATATATTTT. Full variable domain (remainder filled in from reference TRBV5-6 and TRBJ1-3): DAGVTQSPTHLIKTRGQQVTLRCSPKSGHDTVSWYQQALGQGPQFIFQYYEEEERQRGNFPDRFSGHQFPNYSSELNVNALLLGDSALYLCASSLRRDIIPISGNTIYFGEGSWLTVV.

The rearrangement joins TRBV12-2 to TRBJ2-2; the table's D call, TRBD2, has no DNA check behind it. TRBV12-2 is termed a pseudogene. This CDR3 is 17 amino acids long. As DNA, the CDR3 is TGTGCAAGTCGCTTAACAGGACTAGCGGGAGACACCGGGGAGCTGTTTTTT. It encodes CASRLTGLAGDTGELFF.

This sequence joins TRBV30 and TRBJ2-3; D remains unclear. The CDR3 has 14 amino acids. Trimming left V 0 bases short and J 4 bases short, with 11 bases between. Germline V lookup: CDR1 GTSNPN, CDR2 SVGIG (reference sequence). CDR3 DNA sequence: TGTGCCTGGAGTGTGGTTGGCGCGGCAGATACGCAGTATTTT. Translated: CAWSVVGAADTQYF.